This TCR beta chain was found in a study of CD8+CD57+ T cells in acquired aplastic anemia. Across the whole study: On average, sorted CD4+ and CD8+ cells gave approximately 3 ug of DNA. Healthy donor sequencing depth: about 10 million CD4+, 11 million to 14 million CD8+ reads. Study-level results: Overlapping CD8+ CDR3 repertoires of patients and controls contained roughly 27 shared sequences. Patient and control CD8+ Simpson's diversity was not significantly different.

On this clonotype itself: Its antigen is as yet unknown. A read error is possible here, since a much larger clone lies one base away.

The CDR3 is 15 amino acids. TCR beta VDJ combinations and CDR3 sequences were profiled from genomic DNA. TCRdb passed the reads through MiXCR, listing each CDR3 protein once. The table shows about 200,000 distinct CDR3 sequences, with roughly 33% occurring only once. The sequenced material came from sorted CD4+, CD8+, or CD8+CD57+ T cells (not recorded which) from PBMCs. The V gene is TRBV12-3 or TRBV12-4, the J gene TRBJ2-7; a possible D gene is TRBD2 (6 bases). The source of this sequence is a human donor in good health, serving as a control. CDR3 DNA sequence: TGTGCCAGCAGTTTCTGGCGGGACCCGCCCGACGAGCGGTACTTC. Translating gives CASSFWRDPPDERYF.